These T cell receptor beta chains were read from a single sample in a study of T cells in Graves' hyperthyroidism and ophthalmopathy. TCRdb passed the multiplex PCR reads through MiXCR, listing each CDR3 protein once. Seen here are around 700,000 distinct CDR3 sequences, approximately 36% observed once, and the top ten hold roughly 30%. The sample was blood. The source of these receptors is a woman aged 40 to 50 with Graves' hyperthyroidism. Each CDR3 is given with its conserved first and last residue. Fields, in order: V gene, clone size, D gene, J gene, CDR3 length, CDR3 protein. D genes are given only for firm matches. Part of the rows lack a size; the others show once, few, many or a class for expanded clones.

>TRBV7-3|NA|NA|TRBJ2-5|14
CASSLTFKGETQYF
>TRBV20-1|NA|TRBD2|TRBJ2-3|15
CSASGRGAFTDTQYF
>TRBV20-1|once|NA|TRBJ2-6|8
CSARGLPF
>TRBV4-1|many|TRBD2|TRBJ2-5|14
CASSQGGRVETQYF
>TRBV7-9|many|TRBD1|TRBJ1-2|16
CASRAGRTGTNYGYTF
>TRBV7-8|NA|NA|TRBJ2-5|15
CASSLVGPGVGTQYF
>TRBV29-1|NA|NA|TRBJ2-7|13
CSANIFGGYEQYF
>TRBV2|many|NA|TRBJ1-1|11
CASSEPTEAFF
>TRBV29-1|once|NA|TRBJ1-5|12
CSVDGVRDQQHF
>TRBV9|NA|NA|TRBJ1-1|13
CASSEAMGTEAFF
>TRBV11-1|NA|TRBD2|TRBJ2-7|19
CASSWTLAGGPNPSYEQYF
>TRBV19|many|NA|TRBJ1-5|12
CASSLNRDTQHF
>TRBV2|many|TRBD1|TRBJ1-2|16
CASSVLGQPTNYGYTF
>TRBV7-9|NA|NA|TRBJ1-6|14
CASSIRTASSPLHF
>TRBV7-2|NA|NA|TRBJ1-3|15
CASRETGVAGNTIYF
>TRBV4-1|NA|NA|TRBJ2-7|16
CASSQESRLGNYEQYF
>TRBV10-3|NA|NA|TRBJ2-6|9
CAISGVLTF
>TRBV2|many|NA|TRBJ1-1|14
CASSFDSPNTEAFF
>TRBV29-1|many|NA|TRBJ1-2|10
CSVAWDGYTF
>TRBV5-1|NA|NA|TRBJ1-4|15
CASTTGSGTNEKLFF
>TRBV19|NA|NA|TRBJ2-7|12
CAGGRGPYEQYF
>TRBV2|NA|TRBD1|TRBJ1-5|14
CASRGLDRGQPQHF
>TRBV14|many|NA|TRBJ2-7|13
CASSRDISYEQYF
>TRBV10-3|many|NA|TRBJ1-1|18
CAISESYPGTIGGTEAFF
>TRBV20-1|many|NA|TRBJ2-5|11
CSGGEQETQYF
>TRBV9|NA|NA|TRBJ2-5|14
CASSPPTLQETQYF
>TRBV5-4|few|TRBD1|TRBJ1-4|15
CASSLAGTGTEKLFF
>TRBV19|NA|TRBD2|TRBJ2-7|16
CASSNPATSGPYEQYF
>TRBV10-3|many|TRBD1|TRBJ1-5|14
CAISTGQANQPQHF
>TRBV19|many|NA|TRBJ2-5|14
CASTSTDGSETQYF
>TRBV24-1|many|NA|TRBJ2-2|12
CATQGTTGELFF
>TRBV10-3|few|NA|TRBJ2-5|15
CAISESSGRQETQYF
>TRBV7-9|NA|TRBD1|TRBJ2-5|16
CASSLVGGQGEETQYF
>TRBV6-2/TRBV6-3|NA|TRBD2|TRBJ2-2|15
CASSLKREDTGELFF
>TRBV7-2|NA|TRBD1|TRBJ2-5|18
CASSPPEGARGSEETQYF
>TRBV15|once|NA|TRBJ1-4|16
CATSRDAGGYNEKLFF
>TRBV10-3|many|TRBD2|TRBJ2-6|20
CAISESTGSGTLSGANVLTF
>TRBV7-9|NA|NA|TRBJ1-1|15
CASSLFYGRQTEAFF
>TRBV7-2|few|TRBD2|TRBJ2-7|20
CASSHSFGGGTRTSTYEQYF
>TRBV3-1|NA|NA|TRBJ2-7|15
CASSQDRAYRHEQYF
>TRBV24-1|NA|NA|TRBJ1-1|14
CATSDEREGTEAFF
>TRBV14|many|NA|TRBJ2-7|14
CASSQDGMSYEQYF
>TRBV7-2|many|NA|TRBJ2-7|14
CASSLSNGDYEQYF
>TRBV7-2|many|TRBD2|TRBJ2-7|16
CASSLAWGLAKYEQYF
>TRBV9|few|TRBD2|TRBJ2-3|12
CASSAGGDTQYF
>TRBV4-3|NA|NA|TRBJ1-2|14
CASGTLQGDYGYTF
>TRBV4-2|few|NA|TRBJ1-5|16
CASSQESGSSNQPQHF
>TRBV7-8|NA|NA|TRBJ1-2|13
CASSPGTSDGYTF
>TRBV2|few|TRBD1|TRBJ2-7|14
CASRAGTGVDEQYF
>TRBV6-6|few|NA|TRBJ1-1|15
CASSYPAGRNTEAFF
>TRBV9|many|TRBD1|TRBJ1-2|13
CASSTQGANAETF
>TRBV30|NA|NA|TRBJ1-2|13
CAWSFGMNYGYTF
>TRBV7-2|once|TRBD1|TRBJ2-7|15
CASSQGILGGSEQYF